Presented here are 29 T cell receptor beta chains from one specimen sequenced in a study of T cell changes during pregnancy in multiple sclerosis. The table came from immunoSEQ multiplex PCR; TCRdb's copy has only in-frame clones and leaves some out. The sample shows roughly 84,000 clones, 93% of them seen only once. The specimen was peripheral blood, collected in the third trimester of pregnancy. These TCRs come from a female donor in good health, enrolled as a control in a pregnancy study.

This clone showed up just once. The chain carries TRBV5-1 and TRBJ2-3; D is uncertain. V was pared by 0 bases and J by 0 bases, with 11 bases between. Germline V gene data show CDR1 as SGHRS and CDR2 as YFSETQ. The CDR3 is 16 amino acids. The CDR3 DNA sequence: TGCGCCAGCAGCTTGGCGCCAGCGCCTAGCACAGATACGCAGTATTTT. Translating it yields CASSLAPAPSTDTQYF.

The chain has TRBV4-2 and TRBJ2-7, with D possibly TRBD1 on 6 matching bases. Germline-derived CDR1 and CDR2 are LGHNA and YNFKEQ. V was clipped by 4 bases and J by 5 bases, with 15 bases between them. The CDR3 consists of 14 residues. The CDR3 nucleotides read TGTGCCAGCAGCCCCCTCACAGGGCACAACGAGCAGTACTTC. As protein: CASSPLTGHNEQYF.

This sequence joins TRBV29-1 and TRBJ2-7, with 8 bases that match TRBD1. The CDR3 runs 13 residues. CDR1 SQVTM and CDR2 ANQGSEA come from the germline V gene. The trim removed 6 bases at V and 5 bases at J, leaving 9 bases unmatched. The DNA of the CDR3 is TGCAGCGTAGTCGGCGGGACAGGCGACGAGCAGTACTTC. Its protein is CSVVGGTGDEQYF.

The V gene is TRBV6-5, the J gene TRBJ1-1; D might be TRBD1 (6 bases). This CDR3 region has 14 residues. V shed 0 bases and J shed 4 bases, with 9 bases lying between them. The germline V gene encodes CDR1 MNHEY and CDR2 SVGAGI. CDR3 sequence reads: CASSYSGGGTEAFF. The CDR3 region has the DNA TGTGCCAGCAGTTACTCAGGGGGGGGCACTGAAGCTTTCTTT.

The chain combines TRBV9 with TRBJ2-6; 9 nucleotides align to TRBD2. The ends lost 5 bases at V and 0 bases at J; junction bases unmatched: 6. This CDR3 contains 17 residues. The germline V gene encodes CDR1 SGDLS and CDR2 YYNGEE. CDR3 region: CASRRGGLSSGANVLTF. The CDR3 DNA reads as TGTGCCAGCAGGCGGGGGGGACTGAGCTCTGGGGCCAACGTCCTGACTTTC.

CDR3 region: CASRTQGSYNEQFF. DNA for the CDR3: TGCGCCAGCAGAACTCAGGGTTCCTACAATGAGCAGTTCTTC. This chain connects TRBV5-1 to TRBJ2-1, with TRBD1 as a possible D gene (5 bases). CDR1 and CDR2 from the germline V gene are SGHRS and YFSETQ. V lost 5 bases to trimming and J lost 1 base, with 10 bases between them. The CDR3 contains 14 residues.

V gene TRBV29-1 combines with J gene TRBJ1-1; D is ambiguous. The CDR3 has 11 residues. With 3 bases removed from V and 6 bases from J, the gap between germline ends came to 8 bases. The germline V gene has CDR1 SQVTM and CDR2 ANQGSEA. The CDR3 bases are TGCAGCGTTGAGCCCGGGGCTGAAGCTTTCTTT. Residues: CSVEPGAEAFF.

This clone appeared once. The rearrangement uses TRBV5-1 and TRBJ2-5; 8 bases map to TRBD2. The CDR3 loop spans 16 amino acids. J was trimmed by 5 bases and V by 1 base; bases with no gene match: 10. CDR1 and CDR2 from the germline V gene are SGHRS and YFSETQ. The CDR3 coding sequence is TGCGCCAGCAGCTTGCCGATTAGCGGGATCGGGGAGACCCAGTACTTC. Its translation is CASSLPISGIGETQYF. Based on the CDR3 plus reference TRBV5-1 and TRBJ2-5, the full variable domain is KAGVTQTPRYLIKTRGQQVTLSCSPISGHRSVSWYQQTPGQGLQFLFEYFSETQRNKGNFPGRFSGRQFSNSRSEMNVSTLELGDSALYLCASSLPISGIGETQYFGPGTRLLVL.

J is TRBJ1-5 and V is TRBV14; no definite D call. The CDR3 totals 17 residues. V shed 3 bases and J shed 5 bases, with 20 bases lying between them. Germline V gene data show CDR1 as SGHDN and CDR2 as FVKESK. Written as DNA, the CDR3 is TGTGCCAGCAGCCAGCGCCCGGTGAAGCTCCGAGATCAGCCCCAGCATTTT. Its translation: CASSQRPVKLRDQPQHF.

The chain combines TRBV2 with TRBJ1-5; D possibly corresponds to TRBD1 (6 bases). Germline V gene lookup returns CDR1 SNHLY and CDR2 FYNNEI. The V end was cut by 8 bases, the J end by 7 bases, with 21 bases between. The CDR3 covers 15 residues. CDR3 in amino acids: CASGLETGQTQPQHF. The DNA of the CDR3 is TGTGCCAGCGGGTTGGAGACAGGTCAAACCCAGCCCCAGCATTTT.

J is TRBJ2-7 and V is TRBV19; D possibly corresponds to TRBD2 (6 bases). Germline values: CDR1 LNHDA, CDR2 SQIVND (reference sequence). V lost 6 bases and J 0 bases, leaving 9 bases between the germline ends. This CDR3 is built from 13 residues. CDR3 in amino acids: CASSEGLSYEQYF. CDR3 in DNA: TGTGCCAGTAGCGAGGGACTCTCCTACGAGCAGTACTTC.

The chain uses TRBV5-4 and TRBJ1-1, with D maybe TRBD1 (5 bases). Germline V CDR1 and CDR2: SGHNT, YYREEE (reference sequence). Trimming removed 4 bases from V and 4 bases from J, with 20 bases in between. The CDR3 contains 16 residues. CDR3 nucleotide sequence: TGTGCCAGCAGCACCGGGACTCCAAGAGTCAGCACTGAAGCTTTCTTT. Amino acids: CASSTGTPRVSTEAFF. Together with reference TRBV5-4 and TRBJ1-1, the CDR3 gives the full variable domain: ETGVTQSPTHLIKTRGQQVTLRCSSQSGHNTVSWYQQALGQGPQFIFQYYREEENGRGNFPPRFSGLQFPNYSSELNVNALELDDSALYLCASSTGTPRVSTEAFFGQGTRLTVV.

The count of this clone is one. The chain joins TRBV5-1 to TRBJ2-1; 7 nucleotides align to TRBD2. The V gene end was trimmed by 3 bases and the J gene end by 0 bases; junction bases not matched to a gene: 3. CDR1 and CDR2 from the germline V gene are SGHRS and YFSETQ. The CDR3 sequence is 15 residues long. Here the CDR3 DNA reads TGCGCCAGCAGCTACAGCGGGGCCTCCTACAATGAGCAGTTCTTC. The encoded protein is CASSYSGASYNEQFF.

V usage is TRBV2 and J usage is TRBJ2-7; maybe TRBD1 (7 bases). Germline CDR1 and CDR2: SNHLY and FYNNEI. The CDR3 is made up of 14 amino acids. V lost 4 bases and J 7 bases, leaving 17 bases between the germline ends. The CDR3 sequence: CASSARGQLTEQYF. The CDR3 DNA sequence: TGTGCCAGCAGTGCGCGGGGACAGCTTACGGAGCAGTACTTC.

The chain has TRBV7-2 and TRBJ1-5; D unresolved. CDR1 and CDR2 from the germline V gene are SGHTA and FQGNSA. CDR3 size: 14 residues. V was shortened by 0 bases and J by 7 bases, with 10 bases between the two germline ends. DNA for the CDR3: TGTGCCAGCAGCTTAGCTCATGGAGGGCAGCCCCAGCATTTT. Translating it yields CASSLAHGGQPQHF.

The chain carries TRBV5-1 and TRBJ1-5; a weak D match, TRBD1 (5 bases). The CDR3 totals 13 residues. Trimming removed 4 bases from V and 4 bases from J, with 9 bases in between. Germline V CDR1 and CDR2: SGHRS, YFSETQ. CDR3 residues: CASSVDTNQPQHF. As DNA, the CDR3 is TGCGCCAGCAGCGTGGACACGAATCAGCCCCAGCATTTT.

The rearrangement joins TRBV2 to TRBJ2-1; D might be TRBD2 (5 bases). The V end was cut by 7 bases, the J end by 2 bases, with 15 bases between. The length of the CDR3 is 15 residues. CDR1 and CDR2 from the germline V gene are SNHLY and FYNNEI. The CDR3 nucleotides are TGTGCCAGCAAAAAGGACCTGCGGGCCTACAATGAGCAGTTCTTC. It yields the protein CASKKDLRAYNEQFF.

The V gene is TRBV5-4, the J gene TRBJ2-7, with 10 bases fitting TRBD2. This CDR3 is 16 amino acids long. V was clipped by 4 bases and J by 3 bases; unmatched bases: 10. CDR1 is SGHNT, CDR2 YYREEE, per germline (reference sequence). The CDR3, as DNA: TGTGCCAGCAGCCCGGGGTGGGCTAGCGGGGGCTACGAGCAGTACTTC. Translated: CASSPGWASGGYEQYF.

This chain connects TRBV30 to TRBJ1-3; D is perhaps TRBD1 (5 bases). V was pared by 3 bases and J by 3 bases, with 6 bases between. Germline V gene lookup returns CDR1 GTSNPN and CDR2 SVGIG (reference sequence). CDR3 length: 12 residues. CDR3 sequence: CAWRGLGNTIYF. CDR3 DNA: TGTGCCTGGAGGGGACTTGGAAACACCATATATTTT.

The chain joins TRBV27 to TRBJ2-3; 7 nucleotides match TRBD1. V shed 8 bases and J 2 bases; nucleotides not matched to a gene: 7. The V gene's germline CDR1 is MNHEY and CDR2 SMNVEV (reference sequence). The CDR3 runs 14 residues. CDR3 sequence reads: CASHKDRYTDTQYF. Here the CDR3 DNA reads TGTGCCAGCCACAAGGACAGGTACACAGATACGCAGTATTTT.

This clone was seen only once. The V call is TRBV5-8, the J call TRBJ2-3, with TRBD1 as a possible D gene (6 bases). This CDR3 has 15 amino acids. V lost 0 bases, J lost 3 bases, and 11 bases lay in between. The germline gives CDR1 SGHTS, CDR2 YDEGEE. DNA of the CDR3: TGTGCCAGCAGCTTGGAGGGGGTGGGTACAGATACGCAGTATTTT. Protein sequence: CASSLEGVGTDTQYF. Complete variable domain (other parts from reference TRBV5-8 and TRBJ2-3): EAGVTQSPTHLIKTRGQQATLRCSPISGHTSVYWYQQALGLGLQFLLWYDEGEERNRGNFPPRFSGRQFPNYSSELNVNALELEDSALYLCASSLEGVGTDTQYFGPGTRLTVL.

The chain employs TRBV7-9 and TRBJ1-1; 8 positions agree with TRBD1. There are 13 residues in the CDR3. Looked up from germline, CDR1 is SEHNR and CDR2 is FQNEAQ (reference sequence). V lost 5 bases to trimming and J lost 6 bases; unmatched junction nucleotides: 5. In DNA form, the CDR3 reads TGTGCCAGCAGCGACAGGGGTTCTTCTGAAGCTTTCTTT. It translates to CASSDRGSSEAFF.

The V call is TRBV2, the J call TRBJ2-1; D not resolved. Germline CDR1 reads SNHLY; CDR2 reads FYNNEI. V dropped 6 bases and J dropped 10 bases, with 7 bases sitting between them. CDR3 length: 10 residues. The CDR3 reads CASSLREQFF. DNA of the CDR3: TGTGCCAGCAGCCTCAGGGAGCAGTTCTTC.

This CDR3 reads CASRTPTGAQPQHF. DNA of the CDR3: TGTGCCAGCAGAACTCCGACAGGGGCTCAGCCCCAGCATTTT. The V gene is TRBV28, the J gene TRBJ1-5; 8 positions agree with TRBD1. The CDR3 contains 14 residues. V was clipped by 6 bases and J by 6 bases; unmatched bases: 7. CDR1 and CDR2 (germline): MDHEN, SYDVKM. Full variable domain (rest looked up from reference TRBV28 and TRBJ1-5): DVKVTQSSRYLVKRTGEKVFLECVQDMDHENMFWYRQDPGLGLRLIYFSYDVKMKEKGDIPEGYSVSREKKERFSLILESASTNQTSMYLCASRTPTGAQPQHFGDGTRLSIL.

The CDR3 DNA follows: TGTGCCAGCAGTTTAGCGGTCTCTGGAAACACCATATATTTT. It yields the protein CASSLAVSGNTIYF. The rearrangement uses TRBV27 and TRBJ1-3; D unresolved. Germline CDR1 MNHEY, CDR2 SMNVEV (reference sequence). The CDR3 covers 14 residues. V was pared by 2 bases and J by 0 bases, with 5 bases between.

V usage is TRBV27 and J usage is TRBJ2-7; 10 nucleotides agree with TRBD1. Germline CDR1 is MNHEY and CDR2 is SMNVEV (reference sequence). The CDR3 has 14 amino acids. With V trimmed by 6 bases and J by 4 bases, 6 bases remained unmatched. The CDR3 sequence is CASSSRTGGYEQYF. CDR3 coding DNA: TGTGCCAGCAGCTCACGGACAGGGGGGTACGAGCAGTACTTC.

The gene calls are TRBV4-1 and TRBJ1-4; D is possibly TRBD1 (6 bases). V lost 0 bases and J 0 bases, leaving 8 bases between the germline ends. CDR3 length: 16 residues. Germline values: CDR1 MGHRA, CDR2 YSYEKL. This CDR3 reads CASSQEGHTTNEKLFF. CDR3 in DNA: TGCGCCAGCAGCCAAGAGGGACACACAACTAATGAAAAACTGTTTTTT.

The J gene is TRBJ2-1, the V gene TRBV2, with 8 bases matching TRBD1. CDR1 and CDR2 (germline): SNHLY, FYNNEI. V lost 5 bases to trimming and J lost 8 bases; unmatched junction nucleotides: 8. CDR3 length: 14 residues. CDR3 sequence reads: CASSKTGVGDEQFF. The DNA of the CDR3 is TGTGCCAGCAGTAAGACAGGGGTCGGCGATGAGCAGTTCTTC. The full variable domain, rest sourced from reference TRBV2 and TRBJ2-1, is EPEVTQTPSHQVTQMGQEVILRCVPISNHLYFYWYRQILGQKVEFLVSFYNNEISEKSEIFDDQFSVERPDGSNFTLKIRSTKLEDSAMYFCASSKTGVGDEQFFGPGTRLTVL.

The V call is TRBV5-6, the J call TRBJ2-7; D possibly corresponds to TRBD2 (6 bases). The CDR3 loop spans 16 amino acids. Trimming took off 0 bases at V and 2 bases at J, with 15 bases between the two ends. Germline loops: CDR1 SGHDT, CDR2 YYEEEE. CDR3 in DNA: TGTGCCAGCAGCTTGGAATATGCGGGACCCACCTACGAGCAGTACTTC. It encodes CASSLEYAGPTYEQYF.